These 17 T cell receptor beta chains were all obtained from the same sample, sequenced in a study of CD8 T cells in Susac syndrome. RNA amounts of about 0.5 to 1 ug underwent reverse transcription with random hexamers. TCRdb independently ran MiXCR on the immunoSEQ multiplex PCR reads; one entry per CDR3 protein. The sample lists around 300,000 distinct CDR3 sequences, roughly 94% seen once, with about 0.063% in the top ten. Source material: CD4+ T cells from PBMCs. These TCRs come from a human donor with multiple sclerosis.

The chain is built from TRBV20-1 and TRBJ2-4; 7 nucleotides match TRBD2. Unmatched junction bases numbered 5, after V lost 6 bases and J lost 0 bases. This CDR3 is 14 amino acids long. Germline V lookup: CDR1 DFQATT, CDR2 SNEGSKA (reference sequence). CDR3 sequence reads: CSALREGAKNIQYF. The CDR3 coding sequence is TGCAGTGCCCTTAGGGAGGGAGCCAAAAACATTCAGTACTTC.

The chain employs TRBV7-6 and TRBJ2-7; 12 bases align to TRBD2. Germline CDR1 and CDR2: SGHVS and FNYEAQ. The CDR3 length is 17 residues. The V gene end was trimmed by 4 bases and the J gene end by 6 bases; junction bases not matched to a gene: 13. CDR3 bases: TGTGCCAGCAGCTCCCCTAGCGGGAGGGCCGGATTGGGCGAGCAGTACTTC. Translation: CASSSPSGRAGLGEQYF.

This chain links TRBV27 with TRBJ2-2; TRBD1 agrees at 7 bases. The germline CDR1 and CDR2 sequences are MNHEY and SMNVEV (reference sequence). The CDR3 runs 14 residues. J lost 2 bases, V lost 8 bases, and 5 bases had no gene match. CDR3 in DNA: TGTGCCAGCGCAGGGGGAGTAAACACCGGGGAGCTGTTTTTT. This sequence encodes CASAGGVNTGELFF.

V and J are TRBV6-1 and TRBJ2-2, with TRBD1 matching over 8 bases. After removal of 1 base from V and 2 bases from J, the junction contained 9 bases not matched to a gene. The length of the CDR3 is 18 residues. The germline CDR1 and CDR2 sequences are MNHNS and SASEGT. CDR3 loop: CASSEDYWGQDNTGELFF. The CDR3 bases are TGTGCCAGCAGTGAAGACTATTGGGGACAGGATAACACCGGGGAGCTGTTTTTT.

This chain joins TRBV7-8 and TRBJ1-1, with 8 nucleotides matching TRBD1. The J segment lost 5 bases and the V segment lost 2 bases, leaving 7 bases of the junction unmatched. The V gene's germline CDR1 is SGHVS and CDR2 FQNEAQ. The CDR3 is made up of 15 amino acids. CDR3 nucleotides: TGTGCCAGCAGCTTAATACAGGGGGTCGGAACTGAAGCTTTCTTT. This encodes CASSLIQGVGTEAFF.

The chain joins TRBV6-1 to TRBJ1-1; 12 positions match TRBD1. The ends lost 6 bases at V and 2 bases at J; junction bases unmatched: 4. The CDR3 spans 15 residues. Germline values: CDR1 MNHNS, CDR2 SASEGT. The CDR3 coding sequence is TGTGCCAGCAGCTGGGACAGGGGGCTAAACACTGAAGCTTTCTTT. It translates to CASSWDRGLNTEAFF.

The chain has TRBV4-1 and TRBJ2-2; perhaps TRBD1 as D (6 bases). The germline CDR1 and CDR2 sequences are MGHRA and YSYEKL. The CDR3 extends over 15 amino acids. V was shortened by 6 bases and J by 3 bases, with 14 bases between the two germline ends. The DNA of the CDR3 is TGCGCCAGCAGGGACAGAAGTGGGGACACCGGGGAGCTGTTTTTT. This codes for CASRDRSGDTGELFF.

The rearrangement uses TRBV5-1 and TRBJ2-1; 7 nucleotides match TRBD1. This CDR3 has 14 residues. V was pared by 4 bases and J by 5 bases, with 6 bases of the junction left unmatched. CDR1 is SGHRS and CDR2 is YFSETQ in the germline V gene. The CDR3 DNA is TGCGCCAGCAGCCCCGGGACAGTAGACAATGAGCAGTTCTTC. The encoded protein is CASSPGTVDNEQFF.

This clonotype occurred once. The V gene is TRBV18, the J gene TRBJ2-2; possible D gene TRBD1, 5 bases. Germline V gives CDR1 KGHSH, CDR2 LQKENI. The CDR3 extends over 16 amino acids. The ends were cut back, 2 bases at V and 1 base at J, with 11 bases in the middle. Here the CDR3 DNA reads TGTGCCAGCTCACCAAGACAGACAGTGAACACCGGGGAGCTGTTTTTT. Protein product: CASSPRQTVNTGELFF. Filled out from reference TRBV18 and TRBJ2-2, the complete variable domain reads NAGVMQNPRHLVRRRGQEARLRCSPMKGHSHVYWYRQLPEEGLKFMVYLQKENIIDESGMPKERFSAEFPKEGPSILRIQQVVRGDSAAYFCASSPRQTVNTGELFFGEGSRLTVL.

The V and J genes are TRBV12-3 or TRBV12-4 and TRBJ2-1, with TRBD2 matching over 9 bases. CDR3 length: 15 amino acids. The junction had 5 bases not matched to a gene; V was cut back by 2 bases and J by 6 bases. The CDR3 DNA reads TGTGCCAGCAGTTTATCTAGCGGGATAACCAATGAGCAGTTCTTC. Its protein product is CASSLSSGITNEQFF.

V gene TRBV9 combines with J gene TRBJ2-3, with TRBD2 identical over 10 bases. The V segment lost 5 bases and the J segment 8 bases; nucleotides outside the gene matches: 8. CDR1 is SGDLS, CDR2 YYNGEE, per germline. The CDR3 is 14 amino acids. CDR3 sequence reads: CASSRGLAIGTQYF. In nucleotides, the CDR3 is TGTGCCAGCAGTCGGGGACTAGCGATCGGTACGCAGTATTTT.

V gene TRBV4-2 combines with J gene TRBJ1-3; D is unclear. Trimming removed 0 bases from V and 0 bases from J, with 15 bases in between. This CDR3 has 18 residues. Germline V lookup: CDR1 LGHNA, CDR2 YNFKEQ. CDR3: CASSQDFGGSNSGNTIYF. DNA for the CDR3: TGTGCCAGCAGCCAAGATTTCGGCGGCAGCAACTCTGGAAACACCATATATTTT.

The V gene is TRBV28, the J gene TRBJ2-7, with 8 nucleotides matching TRBD1. In germline, CDR1 is MDHEN, CDR2 SYDVKM. CDR3 length: 15 residues. J was trimmed by 6 bases and V by 6 bases; bases with no gene match: 13. CDR3 residues: CASRYRDRKASEQYF. CDR3 nucleotides: TGTGCCAGCAGGTACCGGGACAGGAAGGCTTCCGAGCAGTACTTC.

This clonotype was observed once. V and J are TRBV5-4 and TRBJ2-1; D unclear. V was trimmed by 3 bases and J by 9 bases, leaving 13 bases between them. The V gene's germline CDR1 is SGHNT and CDR2 YYREEE (reference sequence). The CDR3 consists of 13 residues. The CDR3 is CASSYGDLGEQFF. The DNA of the CDR3 is TGTGCCAGCAGCTACGGAGACTTGGGTGAGCAGTTCTTC.

V usage is TRBV20-1 and J usage is TRBJ2-2; TRBD2 matches 12 bases. CDR3 length: 17 residues. From germline, CDR1 is DFQATT and CDR2 SNEGSKA (reference sequence). V trimming: 4 bases; J trimming: 1 base; junction bases outside the gene matches: 7. CDR3 bases: TGCAGTGCTAACCGACTAGCGGGGGACCTGAACACCGGGGAGCTGTTTTTT. Translation gives CSANRLAGDLNTGELFF.

This chain connects TRBV4-2 to TRBJ1-1; D gene unclear. Trimming removed 3 bases from V and 5 bases from J, with 19 bases in between. Looked up from germline, CDR1 is LGHNA and CDR2 is YNFKEQ. The CDR3 spans 16 residues. Here the CDR3 reads CASSHTSLEEGTEAFF. CDR3 bases: TGTGCCAGCAGCCACACCTCACTGGAGGAAGGGACTGAAGCTTTCTTT.

This clonotype was detected only once. This sequence joins TRBV12-3 or TRBV12-4 and TRBJ2-3; D not certain. The CDR3 covers 15 residues. Trimming took 3 bases from V and 2 from J, leaving 12 bases between them. This CDR3 reads CASSFGQKDTDTQYF. CDR3 nucleotide sequence: TGTGCCAGCAGTTTTGGCCAGAAGGACACAGATACGCAGTATTTT.